Here is one T cell receptor (beta chain) with its context. What it binds is unknown. The data were taken from a study of T cell repertoires in cytomegalovirus infection. Study-level information: Recently identified HLA-C-restricted and well-studied HLA-B-restricted CMV epitopes were used. Findings of the study overall: Across the ex vivo response, the dominant clonotypes were HLA-C-restricted CMV-specific TCR beta clonotypes. Accumulated public TCR beta family frequency recognized individuals carrying CMV together with the relevant HLA.

Each CDR3 protein gets one entry after TCRdb re-called the reads with MiXCR. The repertoire holds around 770,000 distinct CDR3 sequences, with about 27% as singletons. The CDR3 length is 14 residues. The germline V and J ends were trimmed by 3 bases and 12 bases, with 15 bases remaining between them. In germline, CDR1 is SNHLY, CDR2 FYNNEI. The TCR originated in a human donor in good health (CMV status not recorded). Some clones in this sample may be carry-over from other donors' samples. The sample in question was cultured CD8+ T cells from PBMCs, obtained from culture after CMV antigen stimulation. The chain recombines TRBV2 with TRBJ1-6; D might be TRBD1 (5 bases). The DNA for the CDR3 is TGTGCCAGCAGTGAGGGGGTCGGGGTCCTACCCCTCCACTTT. It codes for CASSEGVGVLPLHF.